The 8 T cell receptor beta chains below come from one sample, sequenced in a study of patients and donors after allogeneic stem cell transplantation. In TCRdb, the RT-PCR reads were re-called with MiXCR into one record per CDR3 protein. Found here are about 110,000 distinct CDR3 sequences, roughly 35% of them singletons; the top ten hold more than 25%. Sequenced sample: blood, either unsorted or a sorted T cell fraction (not recorded which). These receptor sequences come from a human donor who was either an allogeneic HSCT recipient or a stem cell or donor lymphocyte infusion donor (not recorded which). It is not recorded whose cells these are; they may come from a transplant donor.

This clonotype was counted only a few times. The chain joins TRBV20-1 to TRBJ2-1; 7 bases agree with TRBD2. Germline CDR1 and CDR2: DFQATT and SNEGSKA (reference sequence). The CDR3 spans 14 residues. The V segment lost 3 bases and the J segment 2 bases; nucleotides outside the gene matches: 4. The CDR3 DNA reads TGCAGTGCTAGGCGGCTAGCGGCCTACAATGAGCAGTTCTTC. Protein sequence: CSARRLAAYNEQFF.

The sample holds a few counts of this clonotype. This sequence joins TRBV6-6 and TRBJ2-2; TRBD1 matches at 9 bases. This CDR3 comprises 16 residues. The ends lost 2 bases at V and 5 bases at J; junction bases unmatched: 6. Germline assignment: CDR1 MNHNY and CDR2 SVGAGI (reference sequence). The CDR3 loop is CASSYMNRGQTGELFF. In nucleotides, the CDR3 is TGTGCCAGCAGTTACATGAACAGGGGGCAAACCGGGGAGCTGTTTTTT.

This clonotype appeared a few times. The V gene is TRBV7-6, the J gene TRBJ2-1, with TRBD2 matching over 14 bases. The V and J ends lost 1 base and 6 bases, in that order; junction bases with no gene match: 2. This CDR3 is 16 amino acids long. CDR1 SGHVS and CDR2 FNYEAQ come from the germline V gene. Here the CDR3 DNA reads TGTGCCAGCAGCTTAGGGGGGACTAGCGGGAGCAATGAGCAGTTCTTC. This encodes CASSLGGTSGSNEQFF. The full variable domain, completed using reference TRBV7-6 and TRBJ2-1, is GAGVSQSPRYKVTKRGQDVALRCDPISGHVSLYWYRQALGQGPEFLTYFNYEAQQDKSGLPNDRFSAERPEGSISTLTIQRTEQRDSAMYRCASSLGGTSGSNEQFFGPGTRLTVL.

This clonotype was seen more than once but under ten times. This sequence joins TRBV27 and TRBJ1-5, with D maybe TRBD1 (5 bases). With 5 bases removed from V and 1 base from J, the gap between germline ends came to 9 bases. The CDR3 totals 14 residues. CDR1 MNHEY and CDR2 SMNVEV come from the germline V gene (reference sequence). The DNA for the CDR3 is TGTGCCAGCAGTCAGGGTTGGAGCAATCAGCCCCAGCATTTT. Translation gives CASSQGWSNQPQHF.

The chain uses TRBV3-1 and TRBJ1-1, with D possibly matching TRBD1 (6 bases). The CDR3 length is 14 residues. With 1 base removed from V and 5 bases from J, the gap between germline ends came to 11 bases. Germline loops: CDR1 LGHDT, CDR2 YNNKEL (reference sequence). The CDR3 DNA follows: TGTGCCAGCAGCCAAGCGACAGGTGGTACTGAAGCTTTCTTT. Protein sequence: CASSQATGGTEAFF.

V is TRBV30 and J is TRBJ2-1; unclear D gene. CDR3 length equals 11 residues. Germline loops: CDR1 GTSNPN, CDR2 SVGIG (reference sequence). Trimming removed 1 base from V and 8 bases from J, with 6 bases in between. The CDR3 is CAWSGHHEQFF. In nucleotides, the CDR3 is TGTGCCTGGAGTGGCCACCATGAGCAGTTCTTC.

There are a few counts of this clonotype. The chain employs TRBV20-1 and TRBJ1-1, with D possibly being TRBD1 (5 bases). The V gene lost 6 bases and the J gene lost 11 bases, with 19 bases spanning the gap. The CDR3 contains 12 residues. Germline V gene data show CDR1 as DFQATT and CDR2 as SNEGSKA (reference sequence). Written as DNA, the CDR3 is TGCAGTGCCCGGGGGAGAGGCAGGGAGGCTTTCTTT. It specifies CSARGRGREAFF.

The V gene is TRBV6-5, the J gene TRBJ1-5, with D perhaps matching TRBD1 (5 bases). CDR1 and CDR2 (germline): MNHEY, SVGAGI. V lost 6 bases and J 4 bases, leaving 13 bases between the germline ends. The CDR3 is 14 amino acids. This CDR3 is CASRRDGLNQPQHF. Here the CDR3 DNA reads TGTGCCAGCAGACGGGACGGCCTAAATCAGCCCCAGCATTTT.